This TCR beta chain was profiled in a study of blood T cell repertoires in COVID-19. Study-level information: Some COVID-19 samples were acute and others convalescent; all came from the United States, Italy and Spain. T cells, B-cell-depleted T cells, or PBMCs provided the cDNA or gDNA that served as material.

Original handling: Reference gene primer amplification gave nucleated cell count estimates. Clones were read by immunoSEQ multiplex PCR, and TCRdb kept only the in-frame ones, dropping some. V, J and clone size are taken as reported in that table, and D and trimming were inferred from the DNA itself. The top ten clones hold 1.5% to 2% of a sample with about 200,000 clones, 85% to 90% of them seen once. The trim removed 0 bases at V and 5 bases at J, leaving 7 bases unmatched. Germline V gene sequence: CDR1 GTSNPN, CDR2 SVGIG (reference sequence). This CDR3 has 14 residues. The sequenced material came from peripheral blood. The chain uses TRBV30 and TRBJ2-7; TRBD1 matches at 7 bases. The TCR sequence derives from a man between 18 and 35 years old with active or convalescent COVID-19. The CDR3 is CAWSVQTGWNEQYF. The CDR3, as DNA: TGTGCCTGGAGTGTACAGACAGGGTGGAACGAGCAGTACTTC.